This TCR beta chain was recorded in a study of vaccination effects on CD4 cells after COVID-19. Assay used: immunoSEQ multiplex PCR; TCRdb lists only in-frame clones, some missing. Of around 45,000 clones detected, around 76% appear once; the ten largest clones hold less than 14%. CDR1 is MNHEY, CDR2 SMNVEV, per germline (reference sequence). The CDR3 spans 13 residues. The V gene end was trimmed by 4 bases and the J gene end by 8 bases; junction bases not matched to a gene: 7. Points on this clone: Its specificity is unknown.

Viral peptide pools were used in the ViraFEST assay to expand antigen-specific CD4+ T cells, and sequencing came afterward. Isolation of CD4+ T cells took place after approximately 10 days of culture. Previously uninfected by SARS-CoV-2, the vaccine recipients also showed negative nucleocapsid antibodies. The sequencing used CD4+ T cells from PBMCs cultured with SARS-CoV-2 spike peptides, collected before COVID-19 vaccination. The clonotype was recovered from a human donor who received a COVID-19 vaccine. The chain combines TRBV27 with TRBJ1-2; TRBD1 matches at 7 bases. The CDR3 spells CASSSRQGGGYTF. In nucleotides, the CDR3 is TGTGCCAGCAGTTCCCGACAAGGGGGCGGCTACACCTTC.